Listed below are T cell receptor beta chains from one sample, sequenced in a study of T cell responses to AZD1222 COVID-19 vaccine. TCRdb's table, derived via immunoSEQ multiplex PCR, lists solely in-frame clones and lacks some. The sample yields roughly 100,000 clones, 86% seen once. Sample: peripheral blood, taken on day 0 of AZD1222 vaccination. These receptors came from an adult in good health. Each CDR3 is given with its conserved first and last residue. The D gene is left open where the match is weak. Only some rows state a clone size, as once, few, many or a class for expanded clones.

d_gene,abundance,v_gene,j_gene,CDR3aa,CDR3nt
-,-,TRBV7-2,TRBJ1-5,CASSLEATGGNQPQHF,TGTGCCAGCAGCTTAGAGGCGACAGGAGGCAATCAGCCCCAGCATTTT
TRBD1,few,TRBV6-1,TRBJ1-2,CASSEGGRGLYGYTF,TGTGCCAGCAGTGAAGGCGGCAGGGGGTTGTATGGCTACACCTTC
TRBD2,-,TRBV7-2,TRBJ2-5,CASSTSGSGKTQYF,TGTGCCAGCAGCACTAGCGGGAGCGGGAAGACCCAGTACTTC
-,-,TRBV7-2,TRBJ2-1,CASSLMGAAYNEQFF,TGTGCCAGCAGCCTTATGGGGGCAGCCTACAATGAGCAGTTCTTC
-,-,TRBV4-2,TRBJ2-5,CASSQTGLETQYF,TGTGCCAGCAGCCAGACGGGGCTGGAGACCCAGTACTTC
TRBD1,-,TRBV5-1,TRBJ2-1,CASSSDRTYNEQFF,TGCGCCAGCAGCTCGGACAGGACCTACAATGAGCAGTTCTTC
TRBD1,-,TRBV6-5,TRBJ1-4,CASSSRQGYNEKLFF,TGTGCCAGCAGTTCCAGACAGGGATATAATGAAAAACTGTTTTTT
-,-,TRBV7-3,TRBJ2-2,CASSPRGGSNTGELFF,TGTGCCAGCAGCCCCCGAGGGGGGAGCAACACCGGGGAGCTGTTTTTT
-,-,TRBV28,TRBJ1-4,CASSLLQGGDEKLFF,TGTGCCAGCAGTTTACTGCAGGGTGGGGATGAAAAACTGTTTTTT
TRBD2,once,TRBV14,TRBJ2-1,CASSQAAGVVYNEQFF,TGTGCCAGCAGCCAAGCTGCGGGAGTGGTATACAATGAGCAGTTCTTC
-,-,TRBV27,TRBJ2-7,CASSFSYEQYF,TGTGCCAGCAGTTTCTCCTACGAGCAGTACTTC
TRBD1,-,TRBV5-1,TRBJ1-4,CASSFGTVRSNEKLFF,TGCGCCAGCAGCTTTGGGACAGTCAGGAGTAATGAAAAACTGTTTTTT
-,-,TRBV28,TRBJ1-3,CASSKFRQGEPRNTIYF,TGTGCCAGCAGCAAATTTCGGCAGGGAGAGCCGAGAAACACCATATATTTT
-,-,TRBV7-8,TRBJ2-4,CASSGGTPTNLAKNIQYF,TGTGCCAGCAGCGGCGGGACACCAACCAATCTAGCCAAAAACATTCAGTACTTC
-,-,TRBV14,TRBJ2-7,CASSQEGLFSYEQYF,TGTGCCAGCAGCCAAGAAGGACTCTTCTCCTACGAGCAGTACTTC
TRBD2,-,TRBV7-2,TRBJ2-2,CASSLPPPAGRTGELFF,TGTGCCAGCAGCTTACCACCCCCAGCGGGGAGAACCGGGGAGCTGTTTTTT
-,-,TRBV28,TRBJ1-3,CASSSLPGGSGNTIYF,TGTGCCAGCAGTTCCCTCCCGGGGGGTTCTGGAAACACCATATATTTT
TRBD2,-,TRBV19,TRBJ2-3,CASSIVSGGAADTQYF,TGTGCCAGTAGTATAGTGAGCGGGGGGGCCGCTGATACGCAGTATTTT
-,-,TRBV3-1/TRBV3-2,TRBJ1-2,CASSQDVSNYGYTF,TGTGCCAGCAGCCAAGATGTTTCAAACTATGGCTACACCTTC
-,-,TRBV19,TRBJ1-1,CASSFGENTEAFF,TGTGCCAGTAGTTTTGGGGAGAACACTGAAGCTTTCTTT
-,once,TRBV2,TRBJ1-2,CASSVLGVGYTF,TGTGCCAGCAGCGTTCTAGGGGTCGGCTACACCTTC
TRBD1,-,TRBV28,TRBJ1-1,CASSSDRGYSNTEAFF,TGTGCCAGCAGTTCGGACAGGGGGTACTCGAACACTGAAGCTTTCTTT
-,-,TRBV19,TRBJ2-3,CASSQHGGGTDTQYF,TGTGCCAGTAGTCAACACGGGGGCGGGACAGATACGCAGTATTTT
-,-,TRBV4-3,TRBJ2-6,CASSQGGSGANVLTF,TGCGCCAGCAGCCAAGGGGGCTCTGGGGCCAACGTCCTGACTTTC
-,few,TRBV12-5,TRBJ2-2,CASGLVTGGRFTGELFF,TGTGCTAGTGGTTTGGTAACCGGGGGGCGGTTCACCGGGGAGCTGTTTTTT
-,-,TRBV5-4,TRBJ2-2,CASSSRDGTGELFF,TGTGCCAGCAGCTCCCGGGACGGCACCGGGGAGCTGTTTTTT
TRBD1,-,TRBV3-1/TRBV3-2,TRBJ1-6,CASSQATGTANSPLHF,TGTGCCAGCAGCCAGGCTACGGGGACAGCAAATTCACCCCTCCACTTT
TRBD2,-,TRBV9,TRBJ2-1,CASSPEPRGLAGGRSYNEQFF,TGTGCCAGCAGCCCCGAGCCTCGAGGACTAGCGGGGGGAAGGTCCTACAATGAGCAGTTCTTC
-,once,TRBV7-3,TRBJ2-3,CASSLGLSTDTQYF,TGTGCCAGCAGCTTGGGACTTAGCACAGATACGCAGTATTTT
TRBD1,-,TRBV6-5,TRBJ2-1,CASSYAGTGAYNEQFF,TGTGCCAGCAGTTACGCGGGGACAGGGGCCTACAATGAGCAGTTCTTC
-,-,TRBV29-1,TRBJ1-2,CSVESGLTAYGYTF,TGCAGCGTTGAGTCCGGCCTTACCGCCTATGGCTACACCTTC
-,once,TRBV21-1,TRBJ1-4,CASTSGRENEKLFF,TGTGCCAGCACCTCCGGGAGGGAGAATGAAAAACTGTTTTTT
-,-,TRBV6-2/TRBV6-3,TRBJ2-1,CASSYDPAGRGYNEQFF,TGTGCCAGCAGTTACGATCCTGCGGGCCGGGGATACAATGAGCAGTTCTTC
TRBD2,-,TRBV6-5,TRBJ2-3,CASSPVAGRTDTQYF,TGTGCCAGCAGCCCCGTAGCGGGCCGCACAGATACGCAGTATTTT
TRBD1,once,TRBV11-2,TRBJ1-6,CASSFRGQGNSPLHF,TGTGCCAGCAGCTTTCGGGGACAGGGGAATTCACCCCTCCACTTT
-,-,TRBV9,TRBJ1-1,CASSAIGFGTEAFF,TGTGCCAGCAGCGCGATAGGGTTTGGGACTGAAGCTTTCTTT
-,-,TRBV25-1,TRBJ2-1,CASSDSGGTKIF,TGTGCCAGCAGTGATTCCGGGGGTACAAAAATCTTC
-,once,TRBV6-5,TRBJ2-7,CASSLGYQGEQYF,TGTGCCAGCAGTTTAGGGTATCAGGGCGAGCAGTACTTC
-,-,TRBV5-1,TRBJ2-5,CASSLADTFQETQYF,TGCGCCAGCAGCTTGGCCGACACTTTCCAAGAGACCCAGTACTTC
TRBD1,once,TRBV28,TRBJ2-7,CASRWDRVSEQYF,TGTGCCAGCAGGTGGGACAGGGTGAGCGAGCAGTACTTC
TRBD2,-,TRBV28,TRBJ2-1,CASSFGLAGSNEQFF,TGTGCCAGCAGTTTCGGACTAGCGGGATCGAATGAGCAGTTCTTC
-,-,TRBV3-1/TRBV3-2,TRBJ1-6,CASSLPSVNSPLHF,TGTGCCAGCAGCTTGCCGAGTGTAAATTCACCCCTCCACTTT
-,-,TRBV2,TRBJ2-3,CASTWGAGQLFDTQYF,TGTGCCAGCACCTGGGGGGCAGGACAGTTGTTTGATACGCAGTATTTT
-,-,TRBV19,TRBJ1-5,CANPSPQGRYSNQPQHF,TGTGCCAACCCTAGTCCCCAAGGACGGTATAGCAATCAGCCCCAGCATTTT
-,-,TRBV7-9,TRBJ1-5,CASSRDSSNQPQHF,TGTGCCAGCAGCCGAGACAGTAGCAATCAGCCCCAGCATTTT
-,-,TRBV9,TRBJ2-7,CASSVDSSYEQYF,TGTGCCAGCAGCGTAGACAGCTCCTACGAGCAGTACTTC
-,-,TRBV6-4,TRBJ1-1,CASSVDRTSTEAFF,TGTGCCAGCAGTGTCGACAGGACGTCGACTGAAGCTTTCTTT
TRBD1,-,TRBV7-2,TRBJ2-5,CASSYSGTGGGQTQYF,TGTGCCAGCAGCTACTCCGGGACAGGGGGCGGGCAGACCCAGTACTTC
-,-,TRBV28,TRBJ1-2,CASNQIGGRWGYTF,TGTGCCAGCAACCAAATAGGGGGGCGTTGGGGCTACACCTTC
TRBD1,-,TRBV10-3,TRBJ1-5,CAISKQGTNQPQHF,TGTGCCATCAGTAAACAGGGGACAAATCAGCCCCAGCATTTT
TRBD1,-,TRBV5-1,TRBJ2-7,CASSRQGDGEQYF,TGCGCCAGCAGTCGACAGGGGGACGGTGAGCAGTACTTC
-,-,TRBV7-6,TRBJ2-3,CASSSRPDDTQYF,TGTGCCAGCAGCTCCCGCCCCGATGATACGCAGTATTTT
TRBD1,-,TRBV18,TRBJ1-2,CASSPSTGATTNYGYTF,TGTGCCAGCTCACCATCGACAGGGGCAACGACTAACTATGGCTACACCTTC
TRBD1,-,TRBV7-9,TRBJ2-5,CASSSMTGQETQYF,TGTGCCAGCAGCTCGATGACAGGGCAAGAGACCCAGTACTTC
-,few,TRBV7-2,TRBJ2-7,CASSPSGVYEQYF,TGTGCCAGCAGCCCTTCAGGGGTCTACGAGCAGTACTTC